What follows describes a single T cell receptor (beta chain). The antigen is undetermined. Every immunoSEQ plate was one replicate of a subset's evenly spread DNA. Produced via immunoSEQ multiplex PCR; TCRdb's table is partial and in-frame only. The data show millions of clones, approximately 93% seen once. The data are from a study of shared clonotypes between healthy human individuals. Study results and caveats: The genetic and exposure-history diversity represented was limited by few donors. Sharing across four donors was seen in around 5% of naive CD4 clonotypes.

Splitting of CD4+ cells produced CD45RA+ naive and CD45RA-negative memory subsets. This clonotype originated in a man aged 18 to 35 in good health. Some clones in this sample may be carry-over from other donors' samples. The sample comprised naive CD4+ T cells from PBMCs. Subset in this sample: CD45RA+ positively selected.

Written as DNA, the CDR3 is TGTGCCACCAGCAGACCCTCAGGGAAGGGGGCCGTGGCGGAGCCCCAGCATTTT. Translated: CATSRPSGKGAVAEPQHF. J is TRBJ1-5 and V is TRBV15, with 7 bases fitting TRBD1. The junction had 18 bases not matched to a gene; V was cut back by 2 bases and J by 8 bases. The V gene's germline CDR1 is LNHNV and CDR2 YYDKDF (reference sequence). The CDR3 loop spans 18 amino acids.